This TCR beta chain was sequenced for a study of T cell responses to AZD1222 COVID-19 vaccine. This clone was seen only once. Its antigen is not known. Whole-study findings and limits: Sampling that yielded the repertoires occurred only after the peak T cell response.

Here immunoSEQ multiplex PCR was the method, and the copy in TCRdb shows in-frame clones only, minus some. The top ten hold 3.4% of the sample, which has 75,000 to 90,000 clones, 75% to 90% seen once. The CDR3 contains 15 residues. Germline V gene data show CDR1 as SGHAT and CDR2 as FQNNGV. With 5 bases clipped from V and 4 bases from J, the junction kept 7 bases outside the gene matches. The starting material was peripheral blood, obtained 28 days after the second AZD1222 dose. J is TRBJ1-1 and V is TRBV11-2; 10 nucleotides line up with TRBD1. The clonotype comes from an adult who received the AZD1222 COVID-19 vaccine. The CDR3, as DNA: TGTGCCAGCAGCCGTCCCGGGACAGGGGTCACTGAAGCTTTCTTT. This gives the protein CASSRPGTGVTEAFF.